This T cell receptor (beta chain) was observed in a study of blood T cells in healthy people across ages (dated by TCRdb to the mid-2010s). Regarding the study in general: In model experiments, roughly one uniquely barcoded TCR beta cDNA molecule per two T cells was captured by template switching. To track age-related changes in TCR beta repertoire diversity, the study relied on deep sequencing normalized with unique cDNA molecular identifiers. Donors were grouped into four age groups: young (average roughly 15 years), middle-aged (39), aged (about 59) and long-lived (around 80). Donors of different ages were randomly distributed across sequencing lanes to avoid experimental bias. Using the same blood draw, the study looked at two additional independent replicas of 1 million unique cDNA reads for two donors, one aged 18 to 30 and the other aged 80 or older.

Systemically healthy Caucasian individuals from Russia, 39 in total and aged roughly 6 to 100 years, were included as donors. Each donor gave about 11 milliliters of peripheral blood, drawn into EDTA-treated Vacutainer tubes. PBMCs were isolated by Ficoll-Paque density-gradient centrifugation, with at least 6 million obtained per sample. Trizol reagent was used to extract total RNA from the PBMCs, yielding at least 5.5 micrograms per sample. The percentages of naive CD45RAhigh/CD27high T cells were determined by flow cytometry on a PBMC aliquot from every donor. Points the paper makes about the study in general: Total diversity estimates from one million sequenced T cells were considered lower bounds and underestimates. Observed TCR beta diversity correlated strongly with the percentage of naive T cells measured by flow cytometry. As age increased, observed TCR beta diversity per million T cells dropped in a roughly linear way, and a significant reduction was already evident by age 40. Compared with the aged group, the long-lived group had more naive CD4+ T cells, fewer expanded clones and increased TCR diversity, suggesting age selection. The CMV infection status of donors was not known, potentially confounding age-related changes in expanded clonotypes. Conclusive comparison of naive and antigen-experienced compartments was prevented by the profiling of bulk unsorted PBMCs.

Taken from cysteine to phenylalanine, the CDR3 has 16 residues. Left in the record is the CDR3 DNA by itself, 48 bases read in frame from the first base. CDR1 is given as SGHTA and CDR2 as FQGNSA, both from the germline V gene. V gives up 0 bases and J gives up 4 bases, and the segment between their germline ends measures 15 bases. Library generation was performed with 5' RACE. TCRdb records Illumina HiSeq 2500 as the sequencer. The second PCR ran for about 6 to 12 cycles and used a J-beta primer mix along with a sample-barcoded 5' primer. Each TCR beta cDNA molecule received a unique molecular identifier from a template-switch 5' adaptor carrying 12 random nucleotides. At least 3 million CDR3-containing paired-end reads were obtained from each sample. The Mint cDNA synthesis kit, primed by a TRBC-specific oligonucleotide, was used to synthesize first-strand cDNA from all RNA. Following uracil-DNA glycosylase treatment, all cDNA underwent a first 18-cycle PCR with the universal primers M1SS and BC2_uni_R. The study's processing was this. Normalization of each sample was performed by random selection of 1 million high-quality reads, each carrying a distinct molecular identifier. Instead of being binned into consensus sequences, reads that shared molecular identifiers were thrown out. MiTCR, with a Q25 quality threshold and the strictest error-elimination algorithm, was used for CDR3 identification, clonotype clustering and error correction. A nonparametric unseen species model with Euler transformation was used to estimate lower-bound total TCR beta diversity. Clones were called with MiXCR by TCRdb after fastp trimmed the public reads at Q25, and only in-frame beta chains were retained. Rows with a matching CDR3 protein are joined into one entry that keeps the most common DNA and genes. TCRdb's processing, not the authors', yielded these V and J calls. This sample gives roughly 900,000 distinct CDR3 sequences in total; more than 25% of them show up just once. The ten largest clones add up to 17% of the sample.

Only a few counts were recorded for this clonotype. The target of this receptor is not known. Nothing much larger sits one base from this clone, and base qualities are not available. The sequence is built from TRBV7-2 and TRBJ2-5; TRBD2 is a possible D gene, resting on 7 matching bases. The clonotype comes from an elderly woman in good health. The sample was blood. The CDR3 sequence is CASSLAWGGPGETQYF. The nucleotide sequence is TGTGCCAGCAGCTTAGCCTGGGGGGGGCCGGGAGAGACCCAGTACTTC.